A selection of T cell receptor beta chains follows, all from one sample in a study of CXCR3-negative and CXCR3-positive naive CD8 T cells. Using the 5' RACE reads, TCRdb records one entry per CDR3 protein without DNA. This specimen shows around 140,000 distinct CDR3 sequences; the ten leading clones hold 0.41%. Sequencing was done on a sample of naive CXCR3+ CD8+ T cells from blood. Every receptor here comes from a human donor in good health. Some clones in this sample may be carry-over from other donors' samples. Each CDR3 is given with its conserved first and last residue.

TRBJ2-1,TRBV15,CATSRGGAGGLNEQFF
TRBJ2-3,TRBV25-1,CASAHSNTQYF
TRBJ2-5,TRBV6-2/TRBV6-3,CASSPRGVKSQYF
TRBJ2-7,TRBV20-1,CSARRAGFWEQYF
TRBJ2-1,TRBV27,CASSLSRGGGGNEQFF
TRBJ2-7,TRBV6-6,CASSYSYGFYEQYF
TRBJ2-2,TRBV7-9,CASSFTGATGELFF
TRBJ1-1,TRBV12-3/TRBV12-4,CASSRSNTEAFF
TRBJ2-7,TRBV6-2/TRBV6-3,CASSDPEGSYEQYF
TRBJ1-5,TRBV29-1,CSVDGGQADQPQHF
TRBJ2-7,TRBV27,CASRLSLAGDYEQYF
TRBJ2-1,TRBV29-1,CSAPDRRQDLNYNEQFF
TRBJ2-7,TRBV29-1,CSVELIGRAYEQYF
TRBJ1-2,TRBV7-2,CASRPRADFRYTF
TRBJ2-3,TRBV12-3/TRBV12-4,CASSLLARREGRRTDTQYF
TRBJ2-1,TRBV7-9,CASSLAGTESNEQFF
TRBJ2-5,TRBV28,CAVVSSGNQGTQYF
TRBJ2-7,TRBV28,CASSLGAVGYEQYF
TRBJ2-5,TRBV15,CATSRDYLQETQYF
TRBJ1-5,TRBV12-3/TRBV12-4,CASSLNTDRVLNQPQHF
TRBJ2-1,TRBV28,CASSYPQRVYNEQFF
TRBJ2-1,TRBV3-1,CASSQDRGNGNEQFF
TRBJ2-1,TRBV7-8,CASSSGSGRSFYEQFF
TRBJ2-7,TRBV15,CATSRDRDRGSYEQYF
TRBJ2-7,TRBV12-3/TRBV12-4,CASSGDRDLHEQYF
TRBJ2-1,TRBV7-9,CASSLILAGWNEQFF
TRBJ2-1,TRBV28,CASSQLVSSYNEQFF
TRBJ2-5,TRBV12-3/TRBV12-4,CASRTSLRETQYF
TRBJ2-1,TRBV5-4,CASSMGLSGEQFF
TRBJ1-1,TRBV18,CASSPRDREDTEAFF
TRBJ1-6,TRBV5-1,CASSLGRSFYNSPLHF
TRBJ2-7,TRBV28,CASSLEAGEYEQYF
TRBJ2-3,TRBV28,CASSTSGRAADTQYF
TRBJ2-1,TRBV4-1,CASSQEFTLSYNEQFF
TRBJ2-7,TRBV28,CASTTAGTGFREQYF
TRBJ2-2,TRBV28,CASSFSDTGELFF
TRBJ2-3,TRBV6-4,CASRESRLADTQYF
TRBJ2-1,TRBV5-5,CASSLAPNLYNEQFF
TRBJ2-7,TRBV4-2,CASSQTGGDEQYF
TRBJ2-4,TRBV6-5,CASSITQLAGGKNIQYF
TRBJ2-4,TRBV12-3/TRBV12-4,CASTWAGNIQYF
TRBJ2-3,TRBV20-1,CSASGTYRSSGYF
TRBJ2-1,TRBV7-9,CASSPTIAGPYNEQFF
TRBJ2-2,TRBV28,CASSFPGWGHNTGELFF
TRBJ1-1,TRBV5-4,CASSPGQGAGAEAFF
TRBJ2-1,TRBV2,CASGELLPGLADYNEQFF
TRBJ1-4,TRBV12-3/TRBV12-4,CASSFEPAKLFF
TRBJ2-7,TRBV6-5,CASSYGLRGHEQYF
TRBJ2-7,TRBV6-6,CATYGGAVYEQYF
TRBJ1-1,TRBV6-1,CASSDLENTEAFF
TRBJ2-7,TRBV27,CASSLRSGRATPHEQYF
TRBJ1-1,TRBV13,CASSSWDTEAFF
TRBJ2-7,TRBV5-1,CASSGGQGDDEQYF
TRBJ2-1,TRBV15,CATRIPPDNEQFF
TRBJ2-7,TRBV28,CASSSLAGTYEQYF
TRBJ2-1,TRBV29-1,CSVERLAGGRSSYNEQFF
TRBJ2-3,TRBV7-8,CASSIGLAAPKDTQYF
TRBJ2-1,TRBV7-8,CASSLKTGLGKEWDEQFF
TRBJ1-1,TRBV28,CASRHNTEAFF
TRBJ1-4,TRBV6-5,CASSGRGYTEKLFF